The text below deals with one T cell receptor (beta chain). The sample carries other DNA sequences with the same CDR3. These data belong to a study of blood T cell repertoires in COVID-19. Background on the study: Samples came from the United States, Italy and Spain, spanning acute and convalescent COVID-19. PBMCs, B-cell-depleted T cells, or T cells provided the cDNA or gDNA that made up the material.

Losses at the gene ends were 3 bases for V and 1 base for J; bases not matched to a gene: 2. Germline V gene lookup returns CDR1 KGHSH and CDR2 LQKENI. The CDR3 spans 15 residues. Authors' methods: By means of reference gene primer amplification, nucleated cell counts were estimated. The assay was immunoSEQ multiplex PCR, and TCRdb's table has in-frame clones only and misses some. For V, J and clone size, that table is used; D and trimming come from the DNA. Of approximately 190,000 clones listed, about 88% are singletons. The origin of this receptor is a woman in her 40s who had recovered from COVID-19. The sequencing input was peripheral blood. The chain joins TRBV18 to TRBJ2-2; 7 bases line up with TRBD2. The CDR3 bases are TGTGCCAGCTCACCCGGACTAGGGAACACCGGGGAGCTGTTTTTT. It codes for CASSPGLGNTGELFF.